The clone carrying this T cell receptor beta chain has only a few counts. The target antigen is unknown. Repertoires were generated with immunoSEQ multiplex PCR, while TCRdb's copy carries only in-frame clones and drops some. Among roughly 30,000 clones listed, roughly 80% were seen once. Per the germline V gene, CDR1 is LNHDA and CDR2 is SQIVND (reference sequence). The CDR3 is made up of 12 amino acids. V lost 0 bases to trimming and J lost 6 bases, with 3 bases between them. The sample comes from a study of T cells in narcolepsy. General study points: Healthy controls reportedly lacked the autoreactive clonotypes serially found in patients' blood. HCRT-specific and TRIB2-specific autoreactive clonotypes appeared among same-patient CSF and blood CD4+ clonotypes. Autoreactive clone sequences were missing from some blood memory CD4+ repertoires.

This receptor was identified in a human donor in good health. The sequenced material came from memory (CD45RA-) CD4+ T cells from blood. V and J are TRBV19 and TRBJ2-1; no definite D call. The CDR3 region has the DNA TGTGCCAGTAGTATAGATCGCAATGAGCAGTTCTTC. Translation gives CASSIDRNEQFF.